This T cell receptor beta chain was sequenced for a study of T cell responses to AZD1222 COVID-19 vaccine. In its sample, this clone was seen once. CDR1 MDHEN and CDR2 SYDVKM come from the germline V gene. Trimming took 2 bases from V and 4 from J; bases not matched to a gene: 2. The CDR3 is made up of 14 amino acids. Profiling relied on immunoSEQ multiplex PCR, and the TCRdb table lists in-frame clones only, not all of them. This sample has 100,000 to 130,000 clones, with 86% found just once. The material sequenced was peripheral blood, taken on day 0 of AZD1222 vaccination. The chain employs TRBV28 and TRBJ1-2; the match to TRBD1 covers 9 bases. This receptor was obtained from an adult in good health. Here the CDR3 DNA reads TGTGCCAGCAGTTTAGGGACAGGGATCTATGGCTACACCTTC. Translated: CASSLGTGIYGYTF.